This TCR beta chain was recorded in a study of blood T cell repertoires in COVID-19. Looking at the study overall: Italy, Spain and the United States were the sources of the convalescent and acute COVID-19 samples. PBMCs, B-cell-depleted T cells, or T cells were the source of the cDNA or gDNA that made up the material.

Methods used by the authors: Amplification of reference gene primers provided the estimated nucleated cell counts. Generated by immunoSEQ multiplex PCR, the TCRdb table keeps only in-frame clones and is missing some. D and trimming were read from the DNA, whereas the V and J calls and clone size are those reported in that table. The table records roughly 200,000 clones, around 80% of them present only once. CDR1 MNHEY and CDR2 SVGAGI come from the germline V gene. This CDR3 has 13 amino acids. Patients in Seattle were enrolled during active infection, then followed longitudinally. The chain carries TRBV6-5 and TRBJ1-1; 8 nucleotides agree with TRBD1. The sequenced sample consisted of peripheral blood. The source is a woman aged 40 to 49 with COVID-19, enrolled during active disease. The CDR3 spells CAEDRARDTEAFF. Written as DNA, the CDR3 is TGTGCTGAGGACAGGGCAAGGGACACTGAAGCTTTCTTT.